This TCR beta chain was retrieved from a study of memory CD4+ T cells and cytomegalovirus serostatus. Turning to the study itself: Of the healthy Belgian adults, 9 were CMV seropositive and about 24 seronegative.

This CDR3 comprises 15 residues. Per germline, CDR1 MNHEY and CDR2 SVGAGI. Losses at the gene ends were 6 bases for V and 1 base for J; bases not matched to a gene: 9. The sort gate was single viable CD3+CD4+CD8-CD45RO+ cells for memory CD4+ T cells. Generated by immunoSEQ multiplex PCR, the TCRdb table keeps only in-frame clones and is missing some. The sample lists over 50,000 clones, 82% seen once, with roughly 0.9% in the top ten. The chain has TRBV6-5 and TRBJ2-7, with 7 bases lining up with TRBD1. The source material was memory CD4+ T cells from blood. The source is an adult in good health and CMV-seronegative. CDR3 in DNA: TGTGCCAGCAGCCCACAGGGGTACGATTCCTACGAGCAGTACTTC. This codes for CASSPQGYDSYEQYF.